These 11 T cell receptor beta chains came from one sample sequenced in a study of OX40 agonist ivuxolimab in advanced cancers. Using immunoSEQ multiplex PCR, the repertoire was profiled, and TCRdb retains in-frame clones only, with some absent. The sample includes 53,000 or so clones, approximately 86% of them seen just once. Source: CD4+ or CD8+ T cells sorted from blood, taken in a trial of the OX40 agonist ivuxolimab. All receptors derive from an adult with an advanced solid tumor such as melanoma, head and neck, liver or kidney cancer.

The chain carries TRBV19 and TRBJ1-1; TRBD1 agrees at 9 bases. Germline CDR1 reads LNHDA; CDR2 reads SQIVND (reference sequence). There are 15 residues in the CDR3. Trimming removed 5 bases from V and 1 base from J; junction bases left unmatched: 5. CDR3 coding DNA: TGTGCCAGTAGTCGACAGGGGGGAACGAACACTGAAGCTTTCTTT. Its protein product is CASSRQGGTNTEAFF.

The V gene is TRBV6-1, the J gene TRBJ1-1, with D possibly matching TRBD1 (6 bases). Looked up from germline, CDR1 is MNHNS and CDR2 is SASEGT. CDR3 length: 15 residues. Trimming stripped 6 bases from V and 5 bases from J, with 19 bases between. The CDR3 sequence is CASSPEIQGRTEAFF. CDR3 sequence (DNA): TGTGCCAGCAGCCCAGAGATACAGGGACGGACTGAAGCTTTCTTT.

V usage is TRBV10-3 and J usage is TRBJ1-3; 10 bases are shared with TRBD1. The length of the CDR3 is 13 residues. From germline, CDR1 is ENHRY and CDR2 SYGVKD. Trimming at V came to 8 bases and at J to 4 bases, leaving 2 bases not matched to a gene. The CDR3 here is CAIGTGVGNTIYF. The CDR3 region has the DNA TGTGCCATCGGGACAGGGGTAGGAAACACCATATATTTT.

This clone was counted a single time. This rearrangement joins TRBV6-6 to TRBJ2-1, with D maybe TRBD2 (6 bases). Germline V CDR1 and CDR2: MNHNY, SVGAGI (reference sequence). This CDR3 has 13 amino acids. Trimming pared 5 bases from V and 5 bases from J, leaving 10 bases between. The chain's CDR3 is CASSKGLNNEQFF. In DNA, the CDR3 is TGTGCCAGCAGTAAGGGACTTAACAATGAGCAGTTCTTC.

The gene calls are TRBV11-3 and TRBJ2-4; D not certain. Trimming pared 3 bases from V and 4 bases from J, leaving 10 bases between. Germline V gene sequence: CDR1 SGHNT, CDR2 YENEEA. The CDR3 loop spans 14 amino acids. The DNA for the CDR3 is TGTGCCAGCAGCTTCACGCAGCGAAAAAACATTCAGTACTTC. Its translation: CASSFTQRKNIQYF.

This clone was seen a handful of times. The chain employs TRBV29-1 and TRBJ1-1; no firm D call. This CDR3 comprises 12 residues. Trimming removed 1 base from V and 1 base from J, with 4 bases in between. Germline V gives CDR1 SQVTM, CDR2 ANQGSEA. In nucleotides, the CDR3 is TGCAGCGTTGAAGCGTGGAACACTGAAGCTTTCTTT. This codes for CSVEAWNTEAFF.

This clone has just a few counts. The rearrangement links TRBV12-5 to TRBJ1-1; D remains unclear. The CDR3 sequence is 17 residues long. V was shortened by 0 bases and J by 0 bases, with 14 bases between the two germline ends. CDR1 LGHNT and CDR2 FRNRAP come from the germline V gene. This CDR3 is CASGLVLPGSLNTEAFF. DNA for the CDR3: TGTGCTAGTGGTTTGGTACTTCCCGGAAGTTTGAACACTGAAGCTTTCTTT. Full variable domain (remainder filled in from reference TRBV12-5 and TRBJ1-1): DARVTQTPRHKVTEMGQEVTMRCQPILGHNTVFWYRQTMMQGLELLAYFRNRAPLDDSGMPKDRFSAEMPDATLATLKIQPSEPRDSAVYFCASGLVLPGSLNTEAFFGQGTRLTVV.

The chain carries TRBV6-5 and TRBJ2-3; TRBD2 matches at 8 bases. The CDR3 is 14 residues long. V lost 5 bases to trimming and J lost 6 bases; unmatched junction nucleotides: 7. Germline assignment: CDR1 MNHEY and CDR2 SVGAGI. DNA for the CDR3: TGTGCCAGCAGTAGAAGCGGGGGACGGGATACGCAGTATTTT. Encoded protein: CASSRSGGRDTQYF.

The V call is TRBV7-2, the J call TRBJ1-1; D call uncertain. Per the germline V gene, CDR1 is SGHTA and CDR2 is FQGNSA. This CDR3 contains 11 residues. Trimming removed 9 bases at V and 4 bases at J, with 9 bases between. The CDR3 sequence is CASDGVTEAFF. In DNA, the CDR3 is TGTGCCAGTGACGGGGTCACTGAAGCTTTCTTT. Supplemented by reference TRBV7-2 and TRBJ1-1, the full variable domain reads GAGVSQSPSNKVTEKGKDVELRCDPISGHTALYWYRQSLGQGLEFLIYFQGNSAPDKSGLPSDRFSAERTGGSVSTLTIQRTQQEDSAVYLCASDGVTEAFFGQGTRLTVV.

This rearrangement joins TRBV9 to TRBJ2-5; 11 bases fit TRBD1. The germline CDR1 and CDR2 sequences are SGDLS and YYNGEE. The CDR3 length is 18 residues. Trimming removed 0 bases from V and 4 bases from J; junction bases left unmatched: 11. The CDR3 DNA follows: TGTGCCAGCAGCGTAGCCTCATGGGACAGGGGGGGTCGAGAGACCCAGTACTTC. It translates to CASSVASWDRGGRETQYF.

The chain joins TRBV11-2 to TRBJ2-4; D not resolved. The CDR3 runs to 14 residues. V gave up 2 bases and J gave up 1 base, with 6 bases separating them. Germline V gene lookup returns CDR1 SGHAT and CDR2 FQNNGV. CDR3 in DNA: TGTGCCAGCAGCTTATTACAGGCCAAAAACATTCAGTACTTC. Translation gives CASSLLQAKNIQYF.